This is a list of T cell receptor beta chains from one sample in a study of beta chain features in type 1 diabetes. Sequencing used immunoSEQ multiplex PCR; TCRdb keeps in-frame clones, though not all of them. The sample records approximately 160,000 clones, 9% to 10% being singletons. Sequenced material: central memory CD4+ T cells from blood. The origin of the receptors is a woman younger than 35 in good health. Each CDR3 is given with its conserved first and last residue. Each record gives: V gene, D gene, clone size, J gene, CDR3 DNA, CDR3 protein. D genes are given only for firm matches. Size is stated for part of the rows, as once, few or many counts, or as a class when the clone is expanded.

>TRBV2|.|.|TRBJ1-4
TGTGCCAGCATCCTGCGGCGGGGGGCGATTAGTGAAAAACTGTTTTTT
CASILRRGAISEKLFF
>TRBV5-1|.|.|TRBJ2-1
TGCGCCAGCAGCCAATCGCCCGAGAGAAACTACAATGAGCAGTTCTTC
CASSQSPERNYNEQFF
>TRBV5-1|.|few|TRBJ1-5
TGCGCCAGCAGTTTGGATGGACAGCCCAATCAGCCCCAGCATTTT
CASSLDGQPNQPQHF
>TRBV5-1|TRBD1|few|TRBJ2-7
TGCGCCAGCAGCTTGGGAGGGACAGGGGCCTACGAGCAGTACTTC
CASSLGGTGAYEQYF
>TRBV5-1|.|few|TRBJ2-1
TGCGCCAGCAGCCTCCAGACTAGCTCCTACAATGAGCAGTTCTTC
CASSLQTSSYNEQFF
>TRBV10-3|TRBD1|.|TRBJ2-1
TGTGCCATCAGTGGCGACAGGGGACCCAATGAGCAGTTCTTC
CAISGDRGPNEQFF
>TRBV20-1|.|few|TRBJ1-2
TGCAGCTCGAGCTCGGGGTATGGCTACACCTTC
CSSSSGYGYTF
>TRBV4-1|.|.|TRBJ2-1
TGCGCCAGCAGCCAAGAAAGGCGCGGGGAGCAGTTCTTC
CASSQERRGEQFF
>TRBV7-2|TRBD1|few|TRBJ1-1
TGTGCCAGCAGCTTAGTAGGGACAGGGACGTCAGCTTTCTTT
CASSLVGTGTSAFF
>TRBV4-2|TRBD1|few|TRBJ1-1
TGTGCCAGCAGCCACGCCGGGACAGGGAAGGCTGAAGCTTTCTTT
CASSHAGTGKAEAFF
>TRBV7-2|TRBD1|.|TRBJ1-2
TGTGCCAGCAGCTTATACCCCGGGACAGCTTATGGCTACACCTTC
CASSLYPGTAYGYTF
>TRBV30|.|few|TRBJ1-2
TGTGCCTGGAGTAACGGGGTCGTCGGGGTACGAGGCTACACCTTC
CAWSNGVVGVRGYTF
>TRBV5-1|TRBD1|few|TRBJ1-6
TGCGCCAGCAGCACCGGGGACAGAGATAATTCACCCCTCCACTTT
CASSTGDRDNSPLHF
>TRBV7-6|TRBD1|few|TRBJ2-2
TGTGCCAGCAGCACGGGACAGGGTCACGGGGAGCTGTTTTTT
CASSTGQGHGELFF
>TRBV7-9|.|.|TRBJ1-2
TGTGCCAGCATCTTATCTGACAGGCTCTATGGCTACACCTTC
CASILSDRLYGYTF
>TRBV9|.|few|TRBJ1-4
TGTGCCAGCAGCGTAGCGGCGGGGGCACTGGGTGAAAAACTGTTTTTT
CASSVAAGALGEKLFF
>TRBV5-1|TRBD1|few|TRBJ2-7
TGCGCCAGCAGCTCACAGGGGAGCGAGCAGTACTTC
CASSSQGSEQYF
>TRBV28|.|.|TRBJ1-1
TGTGCCAGCAGTTCCCATGGGGGAGGCACTGAAGCTTTCTTT
CASSSHGGGTEAFF
>TRBV5-4|.|.|TRBJ2-3
TGTGCCAGCAGCCCGGGACAATCCCCCGGATCAGATACGCAGTATTTT
CASSPGQSPGSDTQYF
>TRBV25-1|.|few|TRBJ2-1
TGTGCCAGCAGTGTTAACTGGCGGGGCAATGAGCAGTTCTTC
CASSVNWRGNEQFF
>TRBV4-1|.|few|TRBJ2-3
TGCGCCAGCAGCCAAGATCCAAACACAGATACGCAGTATTTT
CASSQDPNTDTQYF
>TRBV7-2|.|.|TRBJ1-1
TGTGCCAGCACCGAGACAGGAGTGAACACTGAAGCTTTCTTT
CASTETGVNTEAFF
>TRBV9|.|.|TRBJ1-1
TGTGCCAGCAGCGCAGGGGAATGGAACACTGAAGCTTTCTTT
CASSAGEWNTEAFF
>TRBV6-1|.|few|TRBJ2-7
TGTGCCAGTCGGGGGTTCCCTGGTTCCTACGAGCAGTACTTC
CASRGFPGSYEQYF
>TRBV7-3|.|.|TRBJ1-1
TGTGCCAGCAGCTTAGAGAGGGGGAGTGAAGCTTTCTTT
CASSLERGSEAFF
>TRBV11-2|.|.|TRBJ2-7
TGTGCCAGCAGCCCTGGAGGCTACGAGCAGTACTTC
CASSPGGYEQYF
>TRBV9|.|.|TRBJ2-1
TGTGCCAGCAGCGTAGTCGGGATTGAGCAGTTCTTC
CASSVVGIEQFF
>TRBV7-3|TRBD1|.|TRBJ2-3
TGTGCCAGCAGCACAGGGGACAGCACAGATACGCAGTATTTT
CASSTGDSTDTQYF